Listed below are T cell receptor beta chains from one sample, sequenced in a study of T cell responses to AZD1222 COVID-19 vaccine. Method: immunoSEQ multiplex PCR; TCRdb's copy keeps in-frame clones and lacks some. The profile shows over 110,000 clones, 90% to 95% of them singletons. The source was peripheral blood, collected on day 0 of AZD1222 vaccination. The origin of the receptors is an adult in good health. Each CDR3 is given with its conserved first and last residue. D genes are given only for firm matches.

>TRBJ2-5|NA|TRBV6-5
CASSYGRGASQETQYF
TGTGCCAGCAGTTACGGGCGGGGTGCTAGCCAAGAGACCCAGTACTTC
>TRBJ1-1|NA|TRBV20-1
CSASRQLNTEAFF
TGCAGTGCTAGTCGACAGCTGAACACTGAAGCTTTCTTT
>TRBJ1-2|NA|TRBV5-6
CASSFVFTGYTF
TGTGCCAGCAGCTTTGTTTTTACTGGCTACACCTTC
>TRBJ2-7|NA|TRBV5-1
CASSWQGLSSYEQYF
TGCGCCAGCAGCTGGCAGGGGCTAAGCTCCTACGAGCAGTACTTC
>TRBJ2-2|TRBD2|TRBV7-3
CASSPTSGANTGELFF
TGTGCCAGCAGCCCTACTAGCGGGGCGAACACCGGGGAGCTGTTTTTT
>TRBJ1-1|NA|TRBV6-2/TRBV6-3
CASSPILGARAEAFF
TGTGCCAGCAGTCCCATTTTGGGGGCGCGAGCTGAAGCTTTCTTT
>TRBJ2-7|NA|TRBV11-2
CASSTGRGEQYF
TGTGCCAGCAGCACCGGAAGGGGAGAGCAGTACTTC
>TRBJ1-1|TRBD1|TRBV27
CASSGDRGLPRTEAFF
TGTGCCAGCAGTGGGGACAGGGGTCTTCCGAGGACTGAAGCTTTCTTT
>TRBJ1-1|NA|TRBV28
CASSLLGPQGTEAFF
TGTGCCAGCAGTCTCCTTGGACCGCAGGGCACTGAAGCTTTCTTT
>TRBJ2-5|NA|TRBV3-1/TRBV3-2
CASSQGGGGLGETQYF
TGTGCCAGCAGCCAAGGAGGAGGGGGCCTCGGTGAGACCCAGTACTTC
>TRBJ1-2|NA|TRBV6-1
CASSEQNYGYTF
TGTGCCAGCAGTGAACAGAACTATGGCTACACCTTC
>TRBJ1-4|TRBD1|TRBV18
CASSPPGQPNEKLFF
TGTGCCAGCTCACCACCGGGACAGCCTAATGAAAAACTGTTTTTT
>TRBJ2-5|NA|TRBV7-2
CASSLEGQGGATQYF
TGTGCCAGCAGCTTAGAGGGGCAGGGTGGAGCGACCCAGTACTTC
>TRBJ2-2|TRBD1|TRBV3-1/TRBV3-2
CASSPRGSSTGELFF
TGTGCCAGCAGCCCCAGGGGGTCCAGCACCGGGGAGCTGTTTTTT
>TRBJ2-1|TRBD2|TRBV6-5
CASRVGTSAKEQFF
TGTGCCAGCAGAGTAGGGACTAGCGCAAAGGAGCAGTTCTTC
>TRBJ1-5|NA|TRBV6-2/TRBV6-3
CASSRGAGPGQPQHF
TGTGCCAGCAGTAGGGGGGCCGGACCGGGGCAGCCCCAGCATTTT
>TRBJ2-1|TRBD2|TRBV5-1
CASSSTLAGGDEQFF
TGCGCCAGCAGCTCGACACTAGCGGGAGGCGATGAGCAGTTCTTC
>TRBJ2-7|NA|TRBV6-2/TRBV6-3
CASSYAGAGWYF
TGTGCCAGCAGTTACGCTGGCGCGGGATGGTACTTC
>TRBJ2-5|TRBD1|TRBV25-1
CATGQGGMGETQYF
TGTGCCACCGGACAGGGGGGAATGGGAGAGACCCAGTACTTC
>TRBJ2-3|NA|TRBV6-5
CAIRESAFYTQYF
TGTGCCATCCGGGAGTCAGCTTTTTATACGCAGTATTTT